These 19 T cell receptor beta chains were all obtained from the same sample, sequenced in a study of CD8 T cells in ankylosing spondylitis. Whole-study results and caveats: For ankylosing spondylitis blood, a TCR beta motif of under ten highly homologous variants appeared characteristic.

TCRdb independently ran MiXCR on the 5' RACE reads; one entry per CDR3 protein. Among roughly 440,000 distinct CDR3 sequences listed, roughly 15% were seen once. Their antigen targets remain unknown. Input material: blood, either unsorted or a sorted T cell fraction (not recorded which). Source of these receptors: a male donor with ankylosing spondylitis.

In its sample, this clonotype was seen many times. This chain links TRBV4-2 with TRBJ2-7, with TRBD2 identical over 9 bases. CDR3 length: 16 amino acids. J was trimmed by 4 bases and V by 2 bases; bases with no gene match: 9. Germline CDR1 LGHNA, CDR2 YNFKEQ. The CDR3 DNA sequence: TGTGCCAGCAGCCAATCCTGGCGGGAGGGCTCATACGAGCAGTACTTC. This encodes CASSQSWREGSYEQYF.

This chain joins TRBV7-9 and TRBJ2-5; D might be TRBD2 (6 bases). The length of the CDR3 is 14 residues. V was clipped by 4 bases and J by 4 bases, with 13 bases between them. CDR1 and CDR2 (germline): SEHNR, FQNEAQ (reference sequence). The CDR3: CASSSRTGGETQYF. DNA of the CDR3: TGTGCCAGCAGCTCGCGGACCGGGGGAGAGACCCAGTACTTC.

This chain joins TRBV6-6 and TRBJ1-5; D may be TRBD1 (6 bases). The length of the CDR3 is 12 residues. CDR1 is MNHNY, CDR2 SVGAGI, per germline (reference sequence). V lost 4 bases, J lost 15 bases, and 16 bases lay in between. The CDR3: CASSSDSITGHF. CDR3 coding DNA: TGTGCCAGCAGTTCGGACAGCATCACGGGGCATTTT.

V is TRBV10-3 and J is TRBJ2-2; D possibly corresponds to TRBD1 (5 bases). V was trimmed by 2 bases and J by 6 bases, leaving 13 bases between them. Looked up from germline, CDR1 is ENHRY and CDR2 is SYGVKD. The CDR3 extends over 15 amino acids. CDR3 nucleotides: TGTGCCATCAGTGAGGTGGCTAGGGGTGCCGGGGAGCTGTTTTTT. It specifies CAISEVARGAGELFF.

The V gene is TRBV11-3, the J gene TRBJ2-5; TRBD1 matches at 7 bases. V shed 5 bases, J shed 0 bases, and the junction held 9 bases outside the gene matches. The germline V gene has CDR1 SGHNT and CDR2 YENEEA. There are 16 residues in the CDR3. The CDR3 coding sequence is TGTGCCAGCAGCACAGGGACAGCGGTCTACCAAGAGACCCAGTACTTC. This sequence encodes CASSTGTAVYQETQYF.

In this sample, this clonotype turned up a few times. The CDR3 sequence is CASRDNLLREAFF. The CDR3 region has the DNA TGTGCCAGCAGAGACAACCTCTTGCGTGAAGCTTTCTTT. The chain uses TRBV6-1 and TRBJ1-1; no definite D call. The CDR3 covers 13 residues. Trimming cost V 6 bases and J 7 bases, with 15 bases left between them. In germline, CDR1 is MNHNS, CDR2 SASEGT.

This clonotype was counted a few times. The rearrangement joins TRBV5-1 to TRBJ1-3; D not certain. V lost 0 bases and J 3 bases, leaving 7 bases between the germline ends. CDR3 length equals 14 residues. Germline assignment: CDR1 SGHRS and CDR2 YFSETQ. The CDR3 DNA reads as TGCGCCAGCAGCTTGGAGGCAGTTGGAAACACCATATATTTT. Amino acid sequence: CASSLEAVGNTIYF.

In this sample, this clonotype turned up a few times. The chain combines TRBV6-1 with TRBJ2-6; 8 nucleotides match TRBD2. Trimming took 8 bases from V and 0 from J; bases not matched to a gene: 9. CDR1 MNHNS and CDR2 SASEGT come from the germline V gene. CDR3 length: 17 amino acids. The CDR3 nucleotides are TGTGCCAGCTCGGGGGGGGCTACCGGCTCTGGGGCCAACGTCCTGACTTTC. Residues: CASSGGATGSGANVLTF.

The rearrangement links TRBV7-2 to TRBJ1-2, with 10 bases lining up with TRBD1. V shed 6 bases and J 3 bases; nucleotides not matched to a gene: 7. The CDR3 loop spans 15 amino acids. CDR1 and CDR2 from the germline V gene are SGHTA and FQGNSA. The CDR3 DNA reads TGTGCCAGCAGTAACCGGGACAGGGGCCACTATGGCTACACCTTC. This gives the protein CASSNRDRGHYGYTF.

The chain joins TRBV18 to TRBJ2-2; D is perhaps TRBD1 (5 bases). Looked up from germline, CDR1 is KGHSH and CDR2 is LQKENI. The CDR3 loop spans 15 amino acids. V was shortened by 3 bases and J by 3 bases, with 11 bases between the two germline ends. The CDR3 DNA reads as TGTGCCAGCTCACCCAGCGCAGGGTACACCGGGGAGCTGTTTTTT. Its translation: CASSPSAGYTGELFF.

The sample holds a few counts of this clonotype. The CDR3 reads CASSVIGEASYEQYF. The CDR3 coding sequence is TGTGCCAGCAGTGTGATAGGGGAAGCCTCCTACGAGCAGTACTTC. The rearrangement links TRBV2 to TRBJ2-7; tentative D call: TRBD1 (5 bases). V lost 4 bases, J lost 0 bases, and 13 bases lay in between. Per the germline V gene, CDR1 is SNHLY and CDR2 is FYNNEI. The CDR3 loop spans 15 amino acids.

At least ten counts were recorded for this clonotype. This chain links TRBV5-1 with TRBJ2-7; D not certain. Germline V gene data show CDR1 as SGHRS and CDR2 as YFSETQ. The V end was cut by 0 bases, the J end by 6 bases, with 13 bases between. The CDR3 has 14 residues. CDR3 DNA: TGCGCCAGCAGCTTGGCTCCTATCTTAGGCGAGCAGTACTTC. This translates into CASSLAPILGEQYF.

This clonotype was detected ten times or more. V and J are TRBV12-3 or TRBV12-4 and TRBJ2-1; 12 bases agree with TRBD2. The CDR3 spans 16 residues. V lost 5 bases and J lost 5; bases outside the gene matches: 7. The chain's CDR3 is CASSPETSGGNNEQFF. The CDR3 nucleotides are TGTGCCAGCAGTCCCGAGACTAGCGGGGGTAACAATGAGCAGTTCTTC.

V usage is TRBV13 and J usage is TRBJ1-1; D possibly corresponds to TRBD1 (6 bases). The V end was cut by 6 bases, the J end by 10 bases, with 15 bases between. Germline-derived CDR1 and CDR2 are PRHDT and FYEKMQ (reference sequence). The CDR3 has 12 amino acids. CDR3 nucleotides: TGTGCCAGCAGGCAGCGGGGGGCAGGAGCTTTCTTT. Its protein product is CASRQRGAGAFF.

This clonotype appeared a few times. V is TRBV5-1 and J is TRBJ1-2, with 8 bases lining up with TRBD1. V shed 3 bases, J shed 8 bases, and the junction held 9 bases outside the gene matches. The CDR3 is 14 amino acids. Germline CDR1 SGHRS, CDR2 YFSETQ. CDR3 sequence: CASSSAETGDGYTF. The CDR3 DNA follows: TGCGCCAGCAGCTCCGCCGAGACAGGGGACGGCTACACCTTC. Based on the CDR3 plus reference TRBV5-1 and TRBJ1-2, the full variable domain is KAGVTQTPRYLIKTRGQQVTLSCSPISGHRSVSWYQQTPGQGLQFLFEYFSETQRNKGNFPGRFSGRQFSNSRSEMNVSTLELGDSALYLCASSSAETGDGYTFGSGTRLTVV.

This rearrangement joins TRBV5-5 to TRBJ1-5, with D possibly being TRBD1 (6 bases). The CDR3 spans 17 residues. From germline, CDR1 is SGHKS and CDR2 YYEKEE (reference sequence). Trimming pared 2 bases from V and 4 bases from J, leaving 19 bases between. CDR3 nucleotides: TGTGCCAGCAGCTTCGGACAGCATTTTTTTCCTAATCAGCCCCAGCATTTT. Protein product: CASSFGQHFFPNQPQHF. Based on the CDR3 plus reference TRBV5-5 and TRBJ1-5, the full variable domain is DAGVTQSPTHLIKTRGQQVTLRCSPISGHKSVSWYQQVLGQGPQFIFQYYEKEERGRGNFPDRFSARQFPNYSSELNVNALLLGDSALYLCASSFGQHFFPNQPQHFGDGTRLSIL.

This rearrangement joins TRBV29-1 to TRBJ1-5, with a weak D call TRBD1 (6 bases). Germline V CDR1 and CDR2: SQVTM, ANQGSEA. The CDR3 sequence is 15 residues long. Trimming shortened V by 1 base and J by 3 bases, and 13 bases separated the two germline ends. The CDR3 DNA sequence: TGCAGCGTTGAAGTAGGCACAGGGACCAATCAGCCCCAGCATTTT. Its protein product is CSVEVGTGTNQPQHF.

This clonotype was found many times. The chain has TRBV7-9 and TRBJ1-1; no reliable D call. Germline CDR1 SEHNR, CDR2 FQNEAQ (reference sequence). The CDR3 consists of 11 residues. The V and J ends lost 5 bases and 5 bases respectively, with 6 bases between them. The CDR3 region is CASSLLTEAFF. As DNA, the CDR3 is TGTGCCAGCAGCCTATTGACTGAAGCTTTCTTT.

Only a few counts were recorded for this clonotype. This chain joins TRBV28 and TRBJ2-7; D unclear. V was clipped by 2 bases and J by 4 bases, with 18 bases between them. This CDR3 comprises 16 residues. Germline V gene data show CDR1 as MDHEN and CDR2 as SYDVKM. CDR3 sequence (DNA): TGTGCCAGCAGTTTAGGTGGTGGGGAAGCGATTTACGAGCAGTACTTC. This gives the protein CASSLGGGEAIYEQYF.